A single sample gave rise to the 10 T cell receptor beta chains below, sequenced in a study of Ad26.COV2.S vaccination and SARS-CoV-2 variants. Noted treatment: around 19 received Ad26.COV2.S at low or high dose, single or two shots; 5 received placebo; per-sample allocation not given. It was on day 63 after the first vaccine or placebo injection that samples were taken. Assay: immunoSEQ multiplex PCR; the TCRdb copy retains only in-frame clones and omits some. Of around 400,000 clones listed, roughly 80% are singletons. The source material was peripheral blood, sampled in a trial of Ad26.COV2.S vaccine versus placebo. The receptors shown here come from a person between 18 and 59 years old who received the Ad26.COV2.S COVID-19 vaccine or a placebo.

The chain joins TRBV11-3 to TRBJ2-1; 10 nucleotides line up with TRBD1. The CDR3 is 14 amino acids. The V segment lost 3 bases and the J segment 6 bases; nucleotides outside the gene matches: 2. The germline V gene encodes CDR1 SGHNT and CDR2 YENEEA. The CDR3 DNA follows: TGTGCCAGCAGCTTGAGGACAGGGGGCAATGAGCAGTTCTTC. Amino acid sequence: CASSLRTGGNEQFF.

Written as DNA, the CDR3 is TGCGCCAGCAGCCAAGTCAGGGGGGGCCGAGGAGATACGCAGTATTTT. Its protein is CASSQVRGGRGDTQYF. The chain carries TRBV4-3 and TRBJ2-3; possibly TRBD1 or TRBD2 for D (7 bases each). Trimming removed 1 base at V and 5 bases at J, with 16 bases between. The CDR3 totals 16 residues. Germline V lookup: CDR1 LGHNA, CDR2 YSLEER.

V gene TRBV6-5 combines with J gene TRBJ1-2, with D maybe TRBD1 (6 bases). Between the trimmed V and J ends, which lost 4 bases and 5 bases, there was a span of 14 bases. This CDR3 spans 14 amino acids. CDR1 is MNHEY, CDR2 SVGAGI, per germline. In nucleotides, the CDR3 is TGTGCCAGCAGTTCCCAGGGGAAAATGTATGGCTACACCTTC. Protein product: CASSSQGKMYGYTF.

This clone turned up a few times. This chain uses TRBV2 with TRBJ1-4; D might be TRBD1 (5 bases). In germline, CDR1 is SNHLY, CDR2 FYNNEI. CDR3 length: 11 amino acids. Trimming cost V 3 bases and J 11 bases, with 7 bases left between them. CDR3 protein: CASSDWGKLFF. The DNA for the CDR3 is TGTGCCAGCAGTGATTGGGGGAAACTGTTTTTT.

The chain has TRBV2 and TRBJ1-1; D unclear. CDR1 is SNHLY and CDR2 is FYNNEI in the germline V gene. CDR3 size: 12 residues. The V gene lost 2 bases and the J gene lost 4 bases, with 5 bases spanning the gap. CDR3 bases: TGTGCCAGCAGTGAACGGGTCACTGAAGCTTTCTTT. It yields the protein CASSERVTEAFF.

V and J are TRBV5-1 and TRBJ2-3; D is perhaps TRBD1 (5 bases). CDR1 and CDR2 from the germline V gene are SGHRS and YFSETQ. The CDR3 consists of 15 residues. Trimming removed 5 bases at V and 2 bases at J, with 15 bases between. The CDR3 spells CASRGRGRNTDTQYF. The CDR3 DNA sequence: TGCGCCAGCAGGGGGCGCGGCCGCAACACAGATACGCAGTATTTT.

The CDR3 reads CASRASSYNSPLHF. CDR3 coding DNA: TGTGCCAGTAGAGCAAGCTCCTATAATTCACCCCTCCACTTT. This chain uses TRBV19 with TRBJ1-6; D gene unclear. This CDR3 has 14 residues. V was pared by 6 bases and J by 0 bases, with 6 bases between. The germline V gene encodes CDR1 LNHDA and CDR2 SQIVND (reference sequence).

The chain employs TRBV6-5 and TRBJ1-4; 8 nucleotides align to TRBD1. Germline loops: CDR1 MNHEY, CDR2 SVGAGI. After removal of 5 bases from V and 5 bases from J, the junction contained 4 bases not matched to a gene. This CDR3 has 14 residues. DNA of the CDR3: TGTGCCAGCAGTCGGACAGGGCAGAATGAAAAACTGTTTTTT. As protein: CASSRTGQNEKLFF.

CDR3 protein: CASSQEGDNEQFF. DNA for the CDR3: TGCGCCAGCAGCCAAGAGGGGGACAATGAGCAGTTCTTC. V gene TRBV4-3 combines with J gene TRBJ2-1; D might be TRBD1 or TRBD2, each matching 5 bases. V lost 0 bases, J lost 5 bases, and 5 bases lay in between. This CDR3 is 13 amino acids long. Germline-derived CDR1 and CDR2 are LGHNA and YSLEER.

The chain has TRBV5-5 and TRBJ2-1; D may be TRBD2 (6 bases). Germline CDR1 reads SGHKS; CDR2 reads YYEKEE (reference sequence). The CDR3 runs 17 residues. The ends were cut back, 2 bases at V and 8 bases at J, with 23 bases in the middle. CDR3 bases: TGTGCCAGCAGCTTCCTGTACCGGGACTGGCTTTCGGATGAGCAGTTCTTC. Residues: CASSFLYRDWLSDEQFF.